The clone carrying this T cell receptor (beta chain) was counted between two and nine times. Between the trimmed V and J ends, which lost 4 bases and 8 bases, there was a span of 9 bases. Germline V CDR1 and CDR2: DFQATT, SNEGSKA (reference sequence). The CDR3 has 11 residues. TCRdb reprocessed the 5' RACE reads via MiXCR and lists one record per CDR3 protein. The profile shows tens of thousands of distinct CDR3 sequences, 25% to 30% of them singletons. The chain employs TRBV20-1 and TRBJ2-1, with D unclear. The sample taken for sequencing was naive CD4+ T cells sorted from blood. The subset was: naive CD4+ T cells, CD4+CD45RA+CD25-. This receptor was identified in a female donor with breast cancer. The CDR3 reads CSATGGDEQFF. The CDR3 nucleotides read TGCAGTGCTACAGGTGGCGATGAGCAGTTCTTC.